This T cell receptor beta chain stems from a study of metastatic and nonmetastatic thyroid tumors. Broader study findings: Reportedly, malignant thyroid tumors had significantly higher TCR beta diversity than benign nodules, in blood and tumor.

With respect to this clone: Its antigen is as yet unknown.

All patients were treatment-naive before thyroid surgery. TCRdb re-analyzed the PCR reads using MiXCR. The repertoire includes 43,000 or so clones, around a quarter of them detected once, and more than 3% sits in the top ten. Sequencing input: blood. The TCR originated in a male donor with papillary thyroid cancer or a benign thyroid nodule (not recorded which). Some clones in this sample may be carry-over from other donors' samples.

The CDR3 loop reads CASSSPPGKYEQYF. CDR3 nucleotides: TGTGCCAGCAGTTCTCCACCTGGGAAATACGAGCAGTACTTC. This chain connects TRBV6-6 to TRBJ2-7, with D uncertain. The CDR3 consists of 14 residues. V was trimmed by 4 bases and J by 4 bases, leaving 14 bases between them. Germline CDR1 MNHNY, CDR2 SVGAGI (reference sequence).